The clone carrying this T cell receptor beta chain was seen more than once but under ten times. Its antigen remains unidentified. This record belongs to a study of blood T cells in healthy people across ages. The study, taken as a whole, reports: The diversity estimates, figures obtained from one million T cells, were considered underestimates. There were more naive CD4+ cells and higher diversity in long-lived donors than in aged donors.

At least 6 micrograms of total RNA were extracted per sample. The CDR3 is 12 amino acids. CDR1 and CDR2 (germline): MDHEN, SYDVKM. Deletions cut 8 bases from V and 4 bases from J, with 11 bases between. PCR was performed a second time for roughly 7 to 11 cycles using a sample-barcoded 5' primer and a J-beta primer mix. From the 5' RACE reads, TCRdb called clonotypes with MiXCR, one entry per CDR3 protein. The data contain hundreds of thousands of distinct CDR3 sequences, about 21% of them seen just once; the ten biggest clones take up roughly 3.6%. This TCR derives from a man aged 65-85 years in good health. The chain couples TRBV28 to TRBJ2-5; D is undetermined. The sequencing sample was made of blood. CDR3 protein: CASGTFLETQYF. The DNA for the CDR3 is TGTGCCAGCGGCACTTTCTTAGAGACCCAGTACTTC. Using reference TRBV28 and TRBJ2-5 for the parts outside the CDR3, the full variable domain is DVKVTQSSRYLVKRTGEKVFLECVQDMDHENMFWYRQDPGLGLRLIYFSYDVKMKEKGDIPEGYSVSREKKERFSLILESASTNQTSMYLCASGTFLETQYFGPGTRLLVL.